This record concerns one TCR beta chain sequence. The data belong to a study of shared clonotypes between healthy human individuals. An even split of each subset's genomic DNA across several immunoSEQ plates was performed. Assay: immunoSEQ multiplex PCR; the TCRdb copy retains only in-frame clones and omits some. The sample lists around 530,000 clones; around 78% were seen once. CDR3 length equals 16 residues. Germline V gene lookup returns CDR1 MNHEY and CDR2 SMNVEV (reference sequence). V shed 5 bases and J 2 bases; nucleotides not matched to a gene: 9. Without sorting, samples used tens of millions of PBMCs for genomic DNA.

V usage is TRBV27 and J usage is TRBJ2-5, with 9 bases fitting TRBD2. The receptor's source is a woman in her thirties or forties in good health. Some clones in this sample may be carry-over from other donors' samples. Sequenced: PBMCs. The CDR3 reads CASSGISLAGQETQYF. In DNA, the CDR3 is TGTGCCAGCAGTGGAATTTCGCTAGCGGGACAAGAGACCCAGTACTTC.